This TCR beta chain comes out of a study of blood T cell repertoires in COVID-19. Study as a whole: Researchers got acute and convalescent COVID-19 samples from the United States, Italy and Spain. Sample material is recorded as cDNA or gDNA derived from T cells, B-cell-depleted T cells, or PBMCs.

Seattle participants joined during active infection and were tracked over time. Deletions cut 5 bases from V and 7 bases from J, with 18 bases between. CDR3 size: 16 residues. CDR1 is SGHAT and CDR2 is FQNNGV in the germline V gene. Per the study methods: Reference gene primer amplification in the assay estimated nucleated cell counts. Assay used: immunoSEQ multiplex PCR; TCRdb lists only in-frame clones, some missing. Clonal size and the V and J genes are those of that table, whereas D and trimming came from the DNA. The data show just over 300,000 clones, with over 85% seen just once and approximately 1.8% held by the top ten.

The chain joins TRBV11-2 to TRBJ1-6, with a possible D match to TRBD1 (5 bases). Specimen: peripheral blood. This clonotype originated in a woman aged 25 to 39 with COVID-19, enrolled during active disease. CDR3 sequence (DNA): TGTGCCAGCAGCCCGGGGGGGAGGGACGGCAATTCACCCCTCCACTTT. Translated, it gives CASSPGGRDGNSPLHF.